These 30 T cell receptor beta chains originate from one sample sequenced in a study of T cell responses to AZD1222 COVID-19 vaccine. Sequenced by immunoSEQ multiplex PCR; TCRdb stores in-frame clones only, minus some. The sample comprises approximately 150,000 clones, 85% to 95% of which are singletons, and around 5.4% rests with the top ten. Specimen: peripheral blood, collected on day 0 of AZD1222 vaccination. These receptors all stem from an adult in good health.

The gene calls are TRBV29-1 and TRBJ2-2; D is undetermined. The CDR3 has 12 amino acids. Germline V CDR1 and CDR2: SQVTM, ANQGSEA. Trimming shortened V by 4 bases and J by 7 bases, and 10 bases separated the two germline ends. Here the CDR3 DNA reads TGCAGCGTTGGGGCTAGAAGCGGGGAGCTGTTTTTT. Its translation is CSVGARSGELFF.

V and J are TRBV18 and TRBJ1-2, with 10 bases aligning to TRBD1. With V trimmed by 7 bases and J by 2 bases, 10 bases remained unmatched. Germline V gene sequence: CDR1 KGHSH, CDR2 LQKENI. This CDR3 is 16 amino acids long. The CDR3 spells CASFPGQGKMNYGYTF. DNA of the CDR3: TGTGCCAGCTTTCCGGGACAGGGGAAAATGAACTATGGCTACACCTTC.

This clone was seen a single time. The sample holds other DNA sequences that translate to the same CDR3. The chain carries TRBV12-3 or TRBV12-4 and TRBJ1-1; TRBD1 might be the D (5 bases). The CDR3 runs 13 residues. Trimming took 3 bases from V and 1 from J, leaving 6 bases between them. CDR3 DNA sequence: TGTGCCAGCAGTTTGGGGGGGAACACTGAAGCTTTCTTT. Amino acid sequence: CASSLGGNTEAFF.

The chain uses TRBV5-6 and TRBJ2-4; weak D call: TRBD1 (5 bases). V gave up 3 bases and J gave up 5 bases, with 12 bases separating them. The CDR3 consists of 14 residues. Looked up from germline, CDR1 is SGHDT and CDR2 is YYEEEE. The CDR3 DNA is TGTGCCAGCAGCTGGGTAGGGGCGCAAAACATTCAGTACTTC. Translating it yields CASSWVGAQNIQYF.

The chain couples TRBV6-5 to TRBJ1-5; a weak D match, TRBD1 (5 bases). Trimming shortened V by 5 bases and J by 7 bases, and 9 bases separated the two germline ends. The germline gives CDR1 MNHEY, CDR2 SVGAGI. CDR3 length equals 12 residues. CDR3 loop: CASSLTEQPQHF. The CDR3 DNA reads TGTGCCAGCAGTCTGACAGAGCAGCCCCAGCATTTT.

V is TRBV27 and J is TRBJ1-2; TRBD1 agrees at 7 bases. Germline V gene sequence: CDR1 MNHEY, CDR2 SMNVEV (reference sequence). V trimming: 2 bases; J trimming: 2 bases; junction bases outside the gene matches: 11. The CDR3 runs to 17 residues. The CDR3 DNA reads as TGTGCCAGCAGTTTAAGATCTCGACCGGGACAGAACTATGGCTACACCTTC. Translated: CASSLRSRPGQNYGYTF.

This clone was picked up one time. This chain joins TRBV2 and TRBJ1-3; TRBD1 is a possible D gene (6 bases). Trimming left V 5 bases short and J 0 bases short, with 17 bases between. This CDR3 spans 17 amino acids. CDR1 is SNHLY, CDR2 FYNNEI, per germline. The CDR3 DNA is TGTGCCAGCAGTCTTGCTACAGGGATTATCTCTGGAAACACCATATATTTT. It translates to CASSLATGIISGNTIYF.

The gene calls are TRBV19 and TRBJ1-3, with a tentative D call TRBD1 (5 bases). Trimming stripped 5 bases from V and 1 base from J, with 15 bases between. Germline lookup yields CDR1 LNHDA and CDR2 SQIVND (reference sequence). The CDR3 covers 16 residues. The CDR3, as DNA: TGTGCCAGTAGTTCCGGGGGGATCGTATCTGGAAACACCATATATTTT. It encodes CASSSGGIVSGNTIYF.

The chain employs TRBV29-1 and TRBJ1-2; TRBD1 matches 9 bases. The CDR3 has 13 residues. Germline V gives CDR1 SQVTM, CDR2 ANQGSEA. The J segment lost 10 bases and the V segment lost 6 bases, leaving 12 bases of the junction unmatched. The CDR3 region is CSVGAGTGRSYTF. DNA of the CDR3: TGCAGCGTAGGCGCCGGGACAGGGAGGTCCTACACCTTC.

The gene calls are TRBV6-2 or TRBV6-3 and TRBJ2-7, with 7 positions matching TRBD1. The CDR3 is made up of 13 amino acids. J gave up 7 bases and V 6 bases, and 9 bases lay outside the gene matches. CDR1 MNHEY and CDR2 SVGEGT come from the germline V gene. The CDR3 region has the DNA TGTGCCAGCAGCAAGACAGGGTTGGGGGAGCAGTACTTC. Residues: CASSKTGLGEQYF.

The genes are TRBV2 and TRBJ2-5; TRBD2 agrees at 14 bases. Germline values: CDR1 SNHLY, CDR2 FYNNEI. This CDR3 is 18 amino acids long. V lost 8 bases and J lost 1; bases outside the gene matches: 12. Here the CDR3 DNA reads TGTGCCAGCTCTCCGGGACTAGCGGGAGATTGGCTCCAAGAGACCCAGTACTTC. Translating gives CASSPGLAGDWLQETQYF.

The chain carries TRBV5-5 and TRBJ2-7; a possible D gene is TRBD2 (6 bases). CDR3 length equals 14 residues. V was clipped by 4 bases and J by 0 bases, with 11 bases between them. The germline CDR1 and CDR2 sequences are SGHKS and YYEKEE (reference sequence). The CDR3 is CASSPLGGSYEQYF. In nucleotides, the CDR3 is TGTGCCAGCAGCCCCCTGGGGGGCTCCTACGAGCAGTACTTC. The variable domain in full, with the rest retrieved from reference TRBV5-5 and TRBJ2-7, is DAGVTQSPTHLIKTRGQQVTLRCSPISGHKSVSWYQQVLGQGPQFIFQYYEKEERGRGNFPDRFSARQFPNYSSELNVNALLLGDSALYLCASSPLGGSYEQYFGPGTRLTVT.

The chain couples TRBV7-9 to TRBJ1-1, with D possibly being TRBD1 (5 bases). Germline loops: CDR1 SEHNR, CDR2 FQNEAQ (reference sequence). The CDR3 consists of 16 residues. Trimming shortened V by 1 base and J by 1 base, and 13 bases separated the two germline ends. CDR3 bases: TGTGCCAGCAGCTTAGGGGGAGCAGGGACGAACACTGAAGCTTTCTTT. This translates into CASSLGGAGTNTEAFF.

The chain uses TRBV6-5 and TRBJ1-2; tentative D call: TRBD1 (5 bases). Germline assignment: CDR1 MNHEY and CDR2 SVGAGI. Trimming shortened V by 5 bases and J by 2 bases, and 12 bases separated the two germline ends. This CDR3 is 14 amino acids long. Here the CDR3 reads CASSMGKGNYGYTF. CDR3 bases: TGTGCCAGCAGTATGGGAAAGGGGAACTATGGCTACACCTTC.

This clone was observed once. This chain uses TRBV6-5 with TRBJ1-1; D possibly corresponds to TRBD1 (6 bases). The V and J ends lost 8 bases and 0 bases respectively, with 10 bases between them. This CDR3 region has 13 residues. Germline lookup yields CDR1 MNHEY and CDR2 SVGAGI. CDR3 in amino acids: CASAGALNTEAFF. The CDR3 DNA reads as TGTGCCAGCGCGGGGGCTCTGAACACTGAAGCTTTCTTT.

This clone has more than one count but fewer than ten. This chain connects TRBV3-1 (or the pseudogene TRBV3-2) to TRBJ1-2, with D maybe TRBD1 (6 bases). This CDR3 region has 15 residues. V lost 2 bases, J lost 4 bases, and 14 bases lay in between. Looked up from germline, CDR1 is LGHDT and CDR2 is YNNKEL (reference sequence). CDR3 sequence: CASSQFSGGGYGYTF. As DNA, the CDR3 is TGTGCCAGCAGCCAATTCTCGGGGGGCGGCTATGGCTACACCTTC.

The gene calls are TRBV11-2 and TRBJ1-3; weak D call: TRBD1 (5 bases). V shed 3 bases and J shed 0 bases, with 9 bases lying between them. The germline V gene encodes CDR1 SGHAT and CDR2 FQNNGV. The CDR3 runs to 15 residues. CDR3 sequence: CASSFGQSSGNTIYF. As DNA, the CDR3 is TGTGCCAGCAGCTTCGGACAAAGCTCTGGAAACACCATATATTTT.

The chain uses TRBV18 and TRBJ1-6, with a tentative D call TRBD1 (5 bases). CDR3 size: 13 residues. CDR1 is KGHSH and CDR2 is LQKENI in the germline V gene. The V end lost 2 bases, the J end lost 15 bases, and 14 bases lay between the germline ends. The CDR3 nucleotides read TGTGCCAGCTCACCAGGTTTGAGAGGGGACCTCCACTTT. Translation gives CASSPGLRGDLHF.

The chain has TRBV29-1 and TRBJ1-2; D gene ambiguous. Per the germline V gene, CDR1 is SQVTM and CDR2 is ANQGSEA. Trimming removed 1 base from V and 8 bases from J, with 14 bases in between. CDR3 length: 13 residues. This CDR3 is CSVEASRASGYTF. The CDR3 nucleotides are TGCAGCGTTGAAGCCAGTAGGGCGAGCGGCTACACCTTC.

In DNA, the CDR3 is TGTGCCAGCAGTTCCCCGGGGGGTGGAAACTACGAGCAGTACTTC. Translating it yields CASSSPGGGNYEQYF. V and J are TRBV6-2 or TRBV6-3 and TRBJ2-7; 7 nucleotides line up with TRBD2. Germline V CDR1 and CDR2: MNHEY, SVGEGT. Losses at the gene ends were 4 bases for V and 3 bases for J; bases not matched to a gene: 9. The CDR3 covers 15 residues.

The chain has TRBV15 and TRBJ2-7; D gene uncertain. Germline V gene lookup returns CDR1 LNHNV and CDR2 YYDKDF (reference sequence). The CDR3 is made up of 13 amino acids. The germline V and J ends were trimmed by 5 bases and 2 bases, with 10 bases remaining between them. The CDR3 DNA reads TGTGCCACCAGCCCCCGGGCGACCTACGAGCAGTACTTC. Encoded protein: CATSPRATYEQYF. The full variable domain, rest sourced from reference TRBV15 and TRBJ2-7, is DAMVIQNPRYQVTQFGKPVTLSCSQTLNHNVMYWYQQKSSQAPKLLFHYYDKDFNNEADTPDNFQSRRPNTSFCFLDIRSPGLGDTAMYLCATSPRATYEQYFGPGTRLTVT.

There are a few counts of this clone. J is TRBJ1-1 and V is TRBV10-3; D is undetermined. Trimming removed 0 bases at V and 1 base at J, with 6 bases between. CDR3 size: 14 residues. Per the germline V gene, CDR1 is ENHRY and CDR2 is SYGVKD. CDR3 in DNA: TGTGCCATCAGTGAGTCTAGAAGGAACACTGAAGCTTTCTTT. Encoded protein: CAISESRRNTEAFF.

The CDR3 loop is CASSFNGRQAEAFF. The CDR3 bases are TGTGCCAGCAGCTTTAATGGGCGTCAGGCTGAAGCTTTCTTT. V and J are TRBV13 and TRBJ1-1; no clear D gene. Trimming stripped 3 bases from V and 6 bases from J, with 14 bases between. The CDR3 contains 14 residues. Germline lookup yields CDR1 PRHDT and CDR2 FYEKMQ (reference sequence).

This chain uses TRBV29-1 with TRBJ2-7; TRBD1 aligns across 8 bases. The germline V gene has CDR1 SQVTM and CDR2 ANQGSEA. Trimming took 7 bases from V and 4 from J; bases not matched to a gene: 6. The length of the CDR3 is 12 residues. The CDR3 DNA reads TGCAGCGCAGGGGACAGGATGTACGAGCAGTACTTC. This sequence encodes CSAGDRMYEQYF.

The chain has TRBV5-4 and TRBJ2-2; 7 bases are a match to TRBD1. The germline gives CDR1 SGHNT, CDR2 YYREEE (reference sequence). Trimming cost V 0 bases and J 7 bases; bases outside gene matches: 6. The CDR3 contains 15 residues. CDR3 sequence: CASSLDRGQNGELFF. CDR3 DNA: TGTGCCAGCAGCTTGGATAGGGGGCAGAACGGGGAGCTGTTTTTT.

This sequence joins TRBV7-2 and TRBJ1-5; TRBD1 might be the D (6 bases). The V end lost 10 bases, the J end lost 3 bases, and 10 bases lay between the germline ends. This CDR3 spans 12 amino acids. Per germline, CDR1 SGHTA and CDR2 FQGNSA. CDR3 loop: CAKGGFNQPQHF. CDR3 nucleotide sequence: TGTGCCAAAGGGGGATTCAATCAGCCCCAGCATTTT.

The chain combines TRBV7-8 with TRBJ1-6; D gene ambiguous. The V gene lost 7 bases and the J gene lost 2 bases, with 15 bases spanning the gap. Germline V gene lookup returns CDR1 SGHVS and CDR2 FQNEAQ. The CDR3 extends over 16 amino acids. The CDR3 DNA is TGTGCCAGCATCTCGGGCGGGCTTACCTATAATTCACCCCTCCACTTT. As protein: CASISGGLTYNSPLHF.

This rearrangement joins TRBV27 to TRBJ2-7; weak D call: TRBD1 (5 bases). CDR3 length equals 14 residues. The germline V and J ends were trimmed by 2 bases and 5 bases, with 13 bases remaining between them. Germline V CDR1 and CDR2: MNHEY, SMNVEV (reference sequence). This CDR3 reads CASSLQGMTDEQYF. CDR3 DNA: TGTGCCAGCAGTTTACAGGGAATGACCGACGAGCAGTACTTC.

J is TRBJ2-3 and V is TRBV4-2; D unclear. V gave up 0 bases and J gave up 6 bases, with 13 bases separating them. The germline gives CDR1 LGHNA, CDR2 YNFKEQ. The CDR3 is made up of 15 amino acids. CDR3 in DNA: TGTGCCAGCAGCCAAGATCTAGAGCATATCGATACGCAGTATTTT. It encodes CASSQDLEHIDTQYF.

The J gene is TRBJ2-7, the V gene TRBV27; D call uncertain. Trimming cost V 2 bases and J 3 bases, with 14 bases left between them. The CDR3 covers 15 residues. Germline lookup yields CDR1 MNHEY and CDR2 SMNVEV (reference sequence). DNA of the CDR3: TGTGCCAGCAGTTTAAAGTTCGGGCCCGACTACGAGCAGTACTTC. Amino acid sequence: CASSLKFGPDYEQYF.